This TCR beta chain was sequenced during a study of blood T cell repertoires in COVID-19. As for the study in general: The United States, Italy and Spain supplied acute and convalescent COVID-19 samples.

CDR3 length: 12 amino acids. The V gene lost 5 bases and the J gene lost 7 bases, with 9 bases spanning the gap. CDR1 is SGHVS, CDR2 FQNEAQ, per germline. Original processing methods: Estimates of nucleated cell counts were drawn from the amplification of reference gene primers. TCRdb's table, derived via immunoSEQ multiplex PCR, lists solely in-frame clones and lacks some. V and J calls and clone size follow that table, whereas D and trimming were derived from the DNA. The table records fewer than 250,000 clones, 75% to 90% of them present only once. Source material: peripheral blood. The receptor comes from a woman between 65 and 79 years old with active or convalescent COVID-19. The genes are TRBV7-8 and TRBJ2-1, with unresolved D. The CDR3 DNA reads TGTGCCAGCAGCCACAGTAGAAATGAGCAGTTCTTC. It translates to CASSHSRNEQFF.